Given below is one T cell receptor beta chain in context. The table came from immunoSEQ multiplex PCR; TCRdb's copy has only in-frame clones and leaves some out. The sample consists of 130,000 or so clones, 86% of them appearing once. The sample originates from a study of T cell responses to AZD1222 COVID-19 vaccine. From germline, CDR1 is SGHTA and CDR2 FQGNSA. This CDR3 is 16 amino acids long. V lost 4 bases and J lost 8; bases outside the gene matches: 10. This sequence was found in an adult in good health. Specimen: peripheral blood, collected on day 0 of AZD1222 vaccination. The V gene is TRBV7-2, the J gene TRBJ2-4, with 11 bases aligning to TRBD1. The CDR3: CASSSFLGTGGYIQYF. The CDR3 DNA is TGTGCCAGCAGCTCTTTCTTAGGGACAGGGGGTTACATTCAGTACTTC.